This T cell receptor beta chain was obtained from a study of T cell responses to AZD1222 COVID-19 vaccine (dated by TCRdb to the early 2020s). As for the study more broadly: Because spike-specific TCR depth and breadth did not differ between the two schedules, AZD1222 recipients who got a second dose at roughly 4 weeks were pooled with those who got a second dose at roughly 12 weeks. A total of 233 trial participants underwent TCR sequencing, of whom about 210 had received two doses of AZD1222 and 26 had received two doses of the MenACWY control vaccine. Trial participants were enrolled by age into 18-55, 56-69 and 70-plus year subgroups, with 148, 28 and 57 TCR-sequenced participants respectively. Points the paper makes about the study in general: Most participants were white British and females outnumbered males, and the authors suggested that clonal diversity may have been underestimated. After two AZD1222 doses, spike-specific TCR breadth and depth were significantly higher than at day 0 and than in MenACWY recipients. Vaccine-associated CD4 TCRs spanned the whole spike protein, with dominant responses in regions 160-218 and 743-854. Reportedly, close to half of the unique spike-specific TCRs recognized epitopes lying outside the regions that are mutated in the B.1.351 and B.1.1.7 variants. No day 14 peak-response samples were available, so repertoires were characterized only after the peak T cell response. The 56-69-year group was small, and its depth increase did not reach significance, likely because of low power. Conclusions about previously exposed vaccinees were limited because only a handful of AZD1222 recipients were SARS-CoV-2 seropositive at baseline.

This clone was detected once. Its antigen is not yet known. No base qualities exist here, and no much larger clone lies one base off it. CDR1 and CDR2 (SGDLS, YYNGEE) derive from the germline V gene. Trimming costs V 2 bases and J 2 bases, and their ends lie 7 bases apart. There are 13 amino acids in the CDR3, from cysteine to phenylalanine inclusive. The retained sequence is limited to the CDR3, 39 bases, with the frame set at the first base. The CDR3 regions of human TCRbeta chains were subjected to immunosequencing. In the original analysis: Repertoire TCRs were matched against a reference library of SARS-CoV-2-specific TCRs generated with the MIRA antigen-specificity platform. Breadth meant the fraction of unique TCRs that were SARS-CoV-2-associated, whereas depth meant the fraction of total T cells that were SARS-CoV-2-associated. Using the MIRA data, each spike-specific TCR was mapped to the spike region that the TCR reacts to and placed in a CD4 or CD8 class. Log10-transformed breadth and depth values were compared by one-way ANOVA with Sidak's multiple comparisons tests. TCRdb took this table from immuneACCESS and kept in-frame rearrangements with V and J called. Such tables lack part of the clones; where checked against another copy, unresolved V genes explain under half of the gap, and the rest is unexplained. V and J calls and clone size follow that table, whereas D and trimming were derived from the DNA. This sample has roughly 120,000 clones in its table, and roughly four fifths of those were observed once. The top ten clones comprise under 10% of the sample.

According to the study, the label for this sample's time point signals: baseline before first vaccination. Samples from vaccinated people were obtained from the UK trials COV001 and COV002, which included a single-blind randomized controlled phase 2/3 trial of AZD1222 (ChAdOx1 nCoV-19) in healthy adults. For TCRbeta chain sequencing, PBMC samples were collected from trial participants at day 0 and at day 28 after the second dose. The sample in question was peripheral blood, obtained on day 0 of AZD1222 vaccination. The chain is encoded by TRBV9 joined to TRBJ1-2, and possibly TRBD1, on 5 matching bases. The sequence was collected from an adult in good health. The CDR3 sequence is CASSVDKNYGYTF. The nucleotide sequence is TGTGCCAGCAGCGTGGACAAGAACTATGGCTACACCTTC.